This entry is about one TCR beta chain. The antigen it recognizes is unknown. No much larger clonotype is one base removed from it; base qualities were not supplied. These data are taken from a study of identifying expanded T cells in peripheral blood (dated by TCRdb to the late 2010s). Notes on the research overall: Technical replicates were generated by sequencing separate aliquots of the same genomic DNA pool, and four replicates were compared pairwise. The investigation overall reported the following: The authors expected biological variance in healthy repertoires might increase further over much longer intervals such as months to years. Variance in clone template counts between two-week samples significantly increased with total template count across all healthy donors. The beta-binomial model significantly reduced the number of clones called differentially abundant and the false-positive rate across all healthy-donor time intervals. The binomial model flagged approximately 1.3 differentially abundant clones between technical replicates but about 16 over around two weeks and 19 over about 4 weeks.

TCRbeta CDR3 regions were profiled with the immunoSEQ Assay using bias-controlled multiplex PCR amplification of genomic DNA. The authors processed their data as follows. The absolute abundance of each unique TCRbeta CDR3 region was quantified after sequences were collapsed and filtered. Differential abundance was assessed using a binomial (Fisher-equivalent) model and a beta-binomial model in which time-dependent variance fitted from healthy donors was added. Any clone with fewer than 5 combined templates was excluded, and a clone was called differentially abundant if its Benjamini-Hochberg FDR was below 0.01. In the beta-binomial model, variance was expressed as a function of the total template count across the two samples, in the form v = (b*log(k)+a)^2. The immuneACCESS repertoire file appears here via TCRdb, limited to in-frame rearrangements. These files lack a portion of the clones; in checked studies, under half of the deficit traces to unresolved V genes, and the cause of the others is not known. V and J calls plus clone size are reproduced from that table; the DNA served to infer D and trimming. In this sample the table shows approximately 94,000 clones, 88% of which occur a single time. In total, the top ten clones hold approximately 6% of the sample.

No immune events, such as infections, were documented for the healthy donors during the collection period. Blood repertoires from healthy donors were used as a training cohort for calibrating time-dependent variance in a beta-binomial model of differential abundance of T-cell clones. The training cohort comprised roughly 10 healthy donors, 3 female and 7 male. Donor ages ranged from about 25 to 64 years, with an average of roughly 46 years. Whole blood, obtained from a commercial supplier, was collected from each healthy donor at three time points spaced approximately 15 days apart. For immunosequencing, genomic DNA was extracted from whole blood that had not been sorted. Source material: blood. This TCR was sampled from a person aged 18 to 75 in good health.

The CDR3 protein: CASTIGQGADSPLHF. In nucleotides, the sequence is TGTGCCAGTACAATTGGCCAGGGGGCTGATTCACCCCTCCACTTT. The rearranged chain carries TRBV19 and TRBJ1-6, with TRBD1 matching 8 junction bases. The CDR3 contains 15 residues, cysteine and phenylalanine counted. The CDR3 DNA has 45 bases and is translated from base 1. Ends trimmed: V by 7 bases, J by 8 bases; bases unmatched to a gene: 10. CDR1 is given as LNHDA and CDR2 as SQIVND, both from the germline V gene (reference sequence). With the rest looked up from the reference TRBV19 and TRBJ1-6 genes rather than sequenced, the full variable domain is DGGITQSPKYLFRKEGQNVTLSCEQNLNHDAMYWYRQDPGQGLRLIYYSQIVNDFQKGDIAEGYSVSREKKESFPLTVTSAQKNPTAFYLCASTIGQGADSPLHFGNGTRLTVT.